This T cell receptor beta chain was sequenced for a study of cytomegalovirus exposure and HLA in healthy donors. Study overall: Unique TCR beta sequences numbering approximately 120 million came from about 179 million T cells in an earlier analysis. Early on, a data release was issued that held 85 million to 95 million unique TCRs from HLA-typed donors. Findings and caveats of the study: Near-uniform donor sequencing depth was presumed by presence/absence analyses.

CDR3 length: 13 residues. CDR1 is SQVTM and CDR2 is ANQGSEA in the germline V gene. Use of 60 Vbeta and 13 Jbeta primers characterized the PCR. Method: immunoSEQ multiplex PCR; TCRdb's copy keeps in-frame clones and lacks some. Of about 90,000 clones listed, roughly 70% are singletons. Comments on this clone: Its antigen is unknown. At one end the junction does not follow the germline gene, possibly because of a read error. This CDR3 is also generated by other DNA sequences in the sample.

The source material was PBMCs. V usage is TRBV29-1 and J usage is TRBJ2-7, with 8 nucleotides matching TRBD1. This clonotype originated in a young man in good health and CMV-seronegative. The CDR3 sequence is CSVGGDRTYEQYF. DNA of the CDR3: TGCAGCGTTGGAGGGGACAGGACCTACGAGCAGTATTTC.